A single sample gave rise to the 32 T cell receptor beta chains below, sequenced in a study of technical replicates of blood from several donors. TCRdb's copy holds only in-frame clones and misses some; the assay was immunoSEQ multiplex PCR. Counted here are tens of thousands of clones, 80% to 95% occurring once; the ten biggest clones make up approximately 0.4%. The sample consisted of T cells isolated from PBMCs. Source of these receptors: a human donor in good health. Some clones in this sample may be carry-over from other donors' samples.

V usage is TRBV6-5 and J usage is TRBJ2-7; possible D gene TRBD2, 6 bases. Germline V gene lookup returns CDR1 MNHEY and CDR2 SVGAGI. The ends were cut back, 0 bases at V and 4 bases at J, with 16 bases in the middle. CDR3 length equals 16 residues. The CDR3 DNA follows: TGTGCCAGCAGTTACTCGACGGGGGAGGCCTGGTACGAGCAGTACTTC. This encodes CASSYSTGEAWYEQYF.

The rearrangement uses TRBV2 and TRBJ2-7; no firm D call. This CDR3 is built from 14 residues. The germline gives CDR1 SNHLY, CDR2 FYNNEI. V was pared by 0 bases and J by 2 bases, with 8 bases between. The chain's CDR3 is CASSEAQVAYEQYF. The CDR3 nucleotides are TGTGCCAGCAGTGAAGCCCAGGTGGCCTACGAGCAGTACTTC.

The chain is built from TRBV9 and TRBJ2-7; unclear D gene. This CDR3 is 12 amino acids long. The germline V gene encodes CDR1 SGDLS and CDR2 YYNGEE. The V end lost 4 bases, the J end lost 8 bases, and 13 bases lay between the germline ends. In DNA, the CDR3 is TGTGCCAGCAGCCTCTCCAGTTTACAGCAGTACTTC. Its protein product is CASSLSSLQQYF.

The CDR3 spells CASSLSGRVNEQFF. The CDR3 DNA is TGTGCCAGCAGCCTTAGCGGGAGGGTCAATGAGCAGTTCTTC. The chain recombines TRBV6-5 with TRBJ2-1, with 11 nucleotides matching TRBD2. CDR3 length equals 14 residues. J was trimmed by 6 bases and V by 6 bases; bases with no gene match: 4. The germline V gene has CDR1 MNHEY and CDR2 SVGAGI.

The chain uses TRBV10-3 and TRBJ2-2; D unresolved. The length of the CDR3 is 13 residues. The V gene lost 3 bases and the J gene lost 6 bases, with 8 bases spanning the gap. Germline lookup yields CDR1 ENHRY and CDR2 SYGVKD. The CDR3, as DNA: TGTGCCATCAGTGATGGCTTCCCCGGGGAGCTGTTTTTT. Encoded protein: CAISDGFPGELFF.

J is TRBJ1-3 and V is TRBV5-6; D gene ambiguous. The CDR3 covers 14 residues. The V gene lost 2 bases and the J gene lost 0 bases, with 6 bases spanning the gap. Germline V gives CDR1 SGHDT, CDR2 YYEEEE. The CDR3 DNA is TGTGCCAGCAGCTTACTGGTCTCTGGAAACACCATATATTTT. This encodes CASSLLVSGNTIYF.

V is TRBV18 and J is TRBJ2-7, with 7 positions matching TRBD1. V shed 3 bases, J shed 2 bases, and the junction held 10 bases outside the gene matches. The length of the CDR3 is 16 residues. Germline CDR1 and CDR2: KGHSH and LQKENI. The CDR3 sequence is CASSPLDRATPYEQYF. As DNA, the CDR3 is TGTGCCAGCTCACCCCTAGACAGGGCTACTCCCTACGAGCAGTACTTC. Together with reference TRBV18 and TRBJ2-7, the CDR3 gives the full variable domain: NAGVMQNPRHLVRRRGQEARLRCSPMKGHSHVYWYRQLPEEGLKFMVYLQKENIIDESGMPKERFSAEFPKEGPSILRIQQVVRGDSAAYFCASSPLDRATPYEQYFGPGTRLTVT.

The chain couples TRBV7-8 to TRBJ2-7; 7 bases agree with TRBD1. The ends lost 5 bases at V and 3 bases at J; junction bases unmatched: 4. Germline V gene data show CDR1 as SGHVS and CDR2 as FQNEAQ. The CDR3 has 13 residues. The CDR3: CASSEGQLYEQYF. In DNA form, the CDR3 reads TGTGCCAGCAGCGAGGGACAGCTCTACGAGCAGTACTTC.

This rearrangement joins TRBV5-5 to TRBJ2-1; TRBD1 aligns across 11 bases. This CDR3 is built from 15 residues. V shed 4 bases and J 8 bases; nucleotides not matched to a gene: 8. Germline V gene sequence: CDR1 SGHKS, CDR2 YYEKEE (reference sequence). The CDR3 reads CASSLPRTGGHEQFF. CDR3 bases: TGTGCCAGCAGCCTGCCCAGGACAGGGGGCCATGAGCAGTTCTTC.

V is TRBV5-4 and J is TRBJ2-1; weak D call: TRBD1 (5 bases). V lost 4 bases, J lost 3 bases, and 14 bases lay in between. There are 15 residues in the CDR3. Germline CDR1 reads SGHNT; CDR2 reads YYREEE (reference sequence). The CDR3 spells CASSPGRGVYNEQFF. DNA for the CDR3: TGTGCCAGCAGCCCAGGAAGGGGCGTCTACAATGAGCAGTTCTTC.

The sample holds one count of this clone. The chain uses TRBV6-1 and TRBJ1-5; D uncertain. Trimming shortened V by 1 base and J by 9 bases, and 13 bases separated the two germline ends. Germline CDR1 MNHNS, CDR2 SASEGT. The CDR3 consists of 14 residues. For the CDR3, the DNA is TGTGCCAGCAGTGAAGTTCGCCAGGTTGGGCCCCAGCATTTT. Translating it yields CASSEVRQVGPQHF.

The gene calls are TRBV19 and TRBJ2-7; D uncertain. From germline, CDR1 is LNHDA and CDR2 SQIVND (reference sequence). The length of the CDR3 is 11 residues. V lost 4 bases, J lost 3 bases, and 4 bases lay in between. This CDR3 reads CASSNSYEQYF. CDR3 nucleotide sequence: TGTGCCAGTAGTAATAGCTACGAGCAGTACTTC. Full variable domain (missing parts from reference TRBV19 and TRBJ2-7): DGGITQSPKYLFRKEGQNVTLSCEQNLNHDAMYWYRQDPGQGLRLIYYSQIVNDFQKGDIAEGYSVSREKKESFPLTVTSAQKNPTAFYLCASSNSYEQYFGPGTRLTVT.

This chain connects TRBV9 to TRBJ2-1, with 12 bases fitting TRBD2. The CDR3 runs to 18 residues. After removal of 4 bases from V and 8 bases from J, the junction contained 16 bases not matched to a gene. Germline CDR1 and CDR2: SGDLS and YYNGEE. For the CDR3, the DNA is TGTGCCAGCAGCCCGAGAGGCCTGACTAGCGGGAGAACCGATGAGCAGTTCTTC. Translated: CASSPRGLTSGRTDEQFF.

This clone has a single count. The V call is TRBV19, the J call TRBJ1-1, with D perhaps matching TRBD1 (5 bases). CDR3 size: 14 residues. Trimming shortened V by 5 bases and J by 6 bases, and 16 bases separated the two germline ends. CDR1 and CDR2 from the germline V gene are LNHDA and SQIVND (reference sequence). The CDR3 DNA reads TGTGCCAGTAGTCCAGGACAAGGGCGGTCTGAAGCTTTCTTT. It specifies CASSPGQGRSEAFF.

The chain links TRBV28 to TRBJ2-5; 13 nucleotides line up with TRBD2. In germline, CDR1 is MDHEN, CDR2 SYDVKM. Trimming removed 2 bases from V and 5 bases from J; junction bases left unmatched: 5. The CDR3 extends over 16 amino acids. The CDR3 nucleotides are TGTGCCAGCAGTTTACAAGGACTAGCGGGAGTGGAGACCCAGTACTTC. This gives the protein CASSLQGLAGVETQYF.

V is TRBV6-5 and J is TRBJ1-5, with D possibly TRBD1 on 5 matching bases. This CDR3 comprises 15 residues. CDR1 is MNHEY and CDR2 is SVGAGI in the germline V gene. The V end was cut by 6 bases, the J end by 5 bases, with 17 bases between. The DNA for the CDR3 is TGTGCCAGCAGCCCGATAGGGGAAATGCATCAGCCCCAGCATTTT. This translates into CASSPIGEMHQPQHF.

The chain combines TRBV9 with TRBJ2-1; 8 positions agree with TRBD2. V lost 2 bases and J lost 10; bases outside the gene matches: 8. Germline lookup yields CDR1 SGDLS and CDR2 YYNGEE. The CDR3 consists of 14 residues. CDR3 amino acids: CASSVTSAAEEQFF. CDR3 nucleotides: TGTGCCAGCAGCGTGACTAGCGCGGCGGAGGAGCAGTTCTTC. Filled out from reference TRBV9 and TRBJ2-1, the complete variable domain reads DSGVTQTPKHLITATGQRVTLRCSPRSGDLSVYWYQQSLDQGLQFLIQYYNGEERAKGNILERFSAQQFPDLHSELNLSSLELGDSALYFCASSVTSAAEEQFFGPGTRLTVL.

This clone occurred once. The rearrangement uses TRBV2 and TRBJ2-1, with D possibly matching TRBD2 (5 bases). Trimming took off 6 bases at V and 4 bases at J, with 13 bases between the two ends. CDR3 length: 14 residues. Per the germline V gene, CDR1 is SNHLY and CDR2 is FYNNEI. The CDR3 protein is CASRSGGIYNEQFF. The DNA of the CDR3 is TGTGCCAGCAGAAGCGGAGGAATATACAATGAGCAGTTCTTC.

V usage is TRBV7-8 and J usage is TRBJ2-3, with D unresolved. CDR3 size: 12 residues. CDR1 and CDR2 (germline): SGHVS, FQNEAQ. V was clipped by 4 bases and J by 4 bases, with 6 bases between them. CDR3: CASSSGADTQYF. DNA for the CDR3: TGTGCCAGCAGCTCGGGTGCAGATACGCAGTATTTT. The full variable domain, in which reference TRBV7-8 and TRBJ2-3 provide the parts outside the CDR3, is GAGVSQSPRYKVAKRGQDVALRCDPISGHVSLFWYQQALGQGPEFLTYFQNEAQLDKSGLPSDRFFAERPEGSVSTLKIQRTQQEDSAVYLCASSSGADTQYFGPGTRLTVL.

The chain uses TRBV27 and TRBJ2-1; D ambiguous. Trimming cost V 3 bases and J 0 bases, with 9 bases left between them. In germline, CDR1 is MNHEY, CDR2 SMNVEV (reference sequence). There are 15 residues in the CDR3. The CDR3 DNA reads TGTGCCAGCAGTTTTGGCGGAGCCTCCTACAATGAGCAGTTCTTC. It encodes CASSFGGASYNEQFF.

This clone was seen just once. The rearrangement links TRBV5-5 to TRBJ2-7; D is unresolved. Germline loops: CDR1 SGHKS, CDR2 YYEKEE (reference sequence). V gave up 5 bases and J gave up 1 base, with 19 bases separating them. This CDR3 is 16 amino acids long. The CDR3 nucleotides read TGTGCCAGCAGTTACCGTAACGCACTTATATCCTACGAGCAGTACTTC. As protein: CASSYRNALISYEQYF. The full variable domain, completed using reference TRBV5-5 and TRBJ2-7, is DAGVTQSPTHLIKTRGQQVTLRCSPISGHKSVSWYQQVLGQGPQFIFQYYEKEERGRGNFPDRFSARQFPNYSSELNVNALLLGDSALYLCASSYRNALISYEQYFGPGTRLTVT.

The chain has TRBV25-1 and TRBJ1-1; D remains unclear. Germline V gives CDR1 MGHDK, CDR2 SYGVNS. V was cut by 1 base and J by 1 base, with 7 bases left in between. The CDR3 loop spans 14 amino acids. The CDR3 sequence is CASSELAGNTEAFF. The CDR3 DNA follows: TGTGCCAGCAGTGAATTGGCGGGGAACACTGAAGCTTTCTTT.

This clone was found once. The V gene is TRBV6-6, the J gene TRBJ1-1; D might be TRBD1 (6 bases). The CDR3 is 14 residues long. Trimming took off 2 bases at V and 1 base at J, with 8 bases between the two ends. CDR1 and CDR2 (germline): MNHNY, SVGAGI (reference sequence). The DNA of the CDR3 is TGTGCCAGCAGTTACGAAGGGGGGAACACTGAAGCTTTCTTT. Translated: CASSYEGGNTEAFF.

The V and J genes are TRBV5-6 and TRBJ1-2, with TRBD1 matching 9 bases. Germline CDR1 is SGHDT and CDR2 is YYEEEE. The CDR3 totals 13 residues. Trimming cost V 3 bases and J 5 bases; bases outside gene matches: 2. CDR3 sequence: CASSSGQGYGYTF. The CDR3, as DNA: TGTGCCAGCAGCTCCGGACAGGGGTATGGCTACACCTTC. The whole variable domain, filled in from reference TRBV5-6 and TRBJ1-2, reads DAGVTQSPTHLIKTRGQQVTLRCSPKSGHDTVSWYQQALGQGPQFIFQYYEEEERQRGNFPDRFSGHQFPNYSSELNVNALLLGDSALYLCASSSGQGYGYTFGSGTRLTVV.

Of note for this clone: Additional DNA sequences in this sample encode the identical CDR3. J is TRBJ1-1 and V is TRBV5-1; 7 bases fit TRBD1. The V segment lost 1 base and the J segment 3 bases; nucleotides outside the gene matches: 0. The V gene's germline CDR1 is SGHRS and CDR2 YFSETQ. The CDR3 has 13 amino acids. The CDR3 reads CASSLQGDTEAFF. CDR3 sequence (DNA): TGCGCCAGCAGCTTGCAGGGGGACACTGAAGCTTTCTTT.

The chain recombines TRBV19 with TRBJ2-7; possibly TRBD2 for D (5 bases). Trimming removed 4 bases from V and 1 base from J, with 8 bases in between. CDR1 is LNHDA, CDR2 SQIVND, per germline (reference sequence). This CDR3 has 13 residues. CDR3 protein: CASSNGGSYEQYF. The DNA for the CDR3 is TGTGCCAGTAGTAACGGCGGGTCCTACGAGCAGTACTTC.

The chain links TRBV7-9 to TRBJ1-4; 7 bases fit TRBD1. CDR1 and CDR2 from the germline V gene are SEHNR and FQNEAQ (reference sequence). CDR3 length: 15 residues. With 4 bases clipped from V and 8 bases from J, the junction kept 10 bases outside the gene matches. The CDR3 coding sequence is TGTGCCAGCAGCTCCCTAGACAGGGTCGGGGAAAAACTGTTTTTT. This gives the protein CASSSLDRVGEKLFF.

The chain employs TRBV30 and TRBJ2-7, with TRBD2 identical over 7 bases. This CDR3 is 14 amino acids long. Germline values: CDR1 GTSNPN, CDR2 SVGIG (reference sequence). J lost 4 bases, V lost 0 bases, and 6 bases had no gene match. The DNA of the CDR3 is TGTGCCTGGAGTGTTCTAGCGGCGGGATACGAGCAGTACTTC. It translates to CAWSVLAAGYEQYF.

The chain is built from TRBV6-5 and TRBJ1-5, with 9 positions matching TRBD1. CDR1 and CDR2 from the germline V gene are MNHEY and SVGAGI. Trimming took 9 bases from V and 7 from J; bases not matched to a gene: 13. This CDR3 has 15 residues. CDR3 amino acids: CASRESGTGKQPQHF. The CDR3 region has the DNA TGTGCCAGTCGCGAATCCGGGACAGGGAAACAGCCCCAGCATTTT.

This chain links TRBV2 with TRBJ1-2; D is unresolved. Deletions cut 4 bases from V and 1 base from J, with 10 bases between. Germline V gene lookup returns CDR1 SNHLY and CDR2 FYNNEI. This CDR3 is built from 14 residues. The CDR3 loop reads CASSVRLGNYGYTF. The CDR3 nucleotides are TGTGCCAGCAGTGTCAGACTGGGTAACTATGGCTACACCTTC.

This clone was picked up one time. The chain recombines TRBV5-3 with TRBJ2-5; 9 nucleotides align to TRBD2. TRBV5-3 is reported as an ORF; its role is uncertain. V trimming: 3 bases; J trimming: 2 bases; junction bases outside the gene matches: 5. The CDR3 consists of 15 residues. In DNA, the CDR3 is TGTGCCAGAAGCTCCCTCCTAGCGGGGCAAGAGACCCAGTACTTC. Translating gives CARSSLLAGQETQYF.

This clone has only one observation. The chain couples TRBV4-3 to TRBJ2-3; tentative D call: TRBD2 (6 bases). The CDR3 is 16 amino acids. The germline V and J ends were trimmed by 4 bases and 5 bases, with 19 bases remaining between them. CDR1 and CDR2 from the germline V gene are LGHNA and YSLEER. DNA for the CDR3: TGCGCCAGCAGCCCTGAAAGGGAGGAAAAGGGAGATACGCAGTATTTT. This gives the protein CASSPEREEKGDTQYF.